Each of the 10 T cell receptor beta chains below was sequenced from the same sample in a study of blood T cell repertoires in COVID-19. The protocol was immunoSEQ multiplex PCR, while the TCRdb copy is restricted to in-frame clones and leaves out a portion. The sample records a few hundred thousand clones, about nine tenths being singletons. The sample consisted of PBMCs or T cells enriched from blood (not recorded which). Receptor source: a woman between 25 and 40 years old who had recovered from COVID-19.

The CDR3 DNA sequence: TGTGCCACCGGGACAGGGTTTGGCGGGGAGCTGTTTTTT. Residues: CATGTGFGGELFF. The chain joins TRBV3-1 (or the pseudogene TRBV3-2) to TRBJ2-2, with TRBD1 matching 9 bases. Germline V CDR1 and CDR2: LGHDT, YNNKEL (reference sequence). The CDR3 has 13 residues. After removal of 10 bases from V and 7 bases from J, the junction contained 7 bases not matched to a gene.

This rearrangement joins TRBV19 to TRBJ1-3, with TRBD1 identical over 8 bases. Losses at the gene ends were 7 bases for V and 0 bases for J; bases not matched to a gene: 11. The CDR3 sequence is 17 residues long. The germline gives CDR1 LNHDA, CDR2 SQIVND (reference sequence). The DNA of the CDR3 is TGTGCCAGTAATGACCTGGGACAGGTGCTCTCTGGAAACACCATATATTTT. Translated: CASNDLGQVLSGNTIYF.

V usage is TRBV5-1 and J usage is TRBJ2-1; no definite D call. There are 14 residues in the CDR3. Germline V gene lookup returns CDR1 SGHRS and CDR2 YFSETQ. With 5 bases removed from V and 2 bases from J, the gap between germline ends came to 11 bases. The CDR3 loop is CASSETNTYNEQFF. The CDR3 region has the DNA TGCGCCAGCAGTGAGACAAACACCTACAATGAGCAGTTCTTC.

The chain links TRBV15 to TRBJ2-5, with D tentatively TRBD2 (6 bases). This CDR3 is built from 14 residues. The germline V gene encodes CDR1 LNHNV and CDR2 YYDKDF (reference sequence). The V gene lost 2 bases and the J gene lost 2 bases, with 9 bases spanning the gap. For the CDR3, the DNA is TGTGCCACCAGCAGACTCGGGGGTCAAGAGACCCAGTACTTC. Translation gives CATSRLGGQETQYF.

This clone was detected only a few times. The chain uses TRBV6-5 and TRBJ1-3; D is unresolved. V was cut by 6 bases and J by 2 bases, with 14 bases left in between. Germline CDR1 reads MNHEY; CDR2 reads SVGAGI. There are 15 residues in the CDR3. The CDR3 nucleotides are TGTGCCAGCAGACCCCCGCTCTACCCTGGAAACACCATATATTTT. This gives the protein CASRPPLYPGNTIYF.

The chain uses TRBV7-3 and TRBJ2-1; 11 positions agree with TRBD2. CDR1 and CDR2 from the germline V gene are SGHTA and FQGTGA. After removal of 11 bases from V and 5 bases from J, the junction contained 5 bases not matched to a gene. The length of the CDR3 is 13 residues. The CDR3, as DNA: TGTGCCTCGTCTAGCGGGAGGAACAATGAGCAGTTCTTC. Translating gives CASSSGRNNEQFF.

Of note for this clone: The same CDR3 can be traced to other DNA sequences in this sample. The rearrangement uses TRBV28 and TRBJ1-5; 7 nucleotides match TRBD1. This CDR3 region has 14 residues. CDR1 is MDHEN and CDR2 is SYDVKM in the germline V gene. The V and J ends lost 4 bases and 0 bases, in that order; junction bases with no gene match: 0. The CDR3, as DNA: TGTGCCAGCAGTTCAGGGGGTAGCAATCAGCCCCAGCATTTT. Translated: CASSSGGSNQPQHF. Full variable domain (missing parts from reference TRBV28 and TRBJ1-5): DVKVTQSSRYLVKRTGEKVFLECVQDMDHENMFWYRQDPGLGLRLIYFSYDVKMKEKGDIPEGYSVSREKKERFSLILESASTNQTSMYLCASSSGGSNQPQHFGDGTRLSIL.

The V and J genes are TRBV3-1 (or the pseudogene TRBV3-2) and TRBJ2-3; 7 bases are a match to TRBD1. Germline V gives CDR1 LGHDT, CDR2 YNNKEL (reference sequence). The CDR3 sequence is 15 residues long. The junction had 3 bases not matched to a gene; V was cut back by 3 bases and J by 0 bases. The chain's CDR3 is CASSHDRVSTDTQYF. CDR3 DNA sequence: TGTGCCAGCAGCCACGACAGGGTTAGCACAGATACGCAGTATTTT.

This clone was recorded only once. The rearrangement joins TRBV28 to TRBJ2-7, with D possibly being TRBD1 (6 bases). Germline loops: CDR1 MDHEN, CDR2 SYDVKM. V gave up 6 bases and J gave up 3 bases, with 24 bases separating them. The CDR3 is 17 residues long. The CDR3 loop reads CASRTPGQPPGFYEQYF. The CDR3 region has the DNA TGTGCCAGCAGGACCCCGGGACAACCACCTGGTTTCTACGAGCAGTACTTC.

The V and J genes are TRBV5-4 and TRBJ2-3, with 13 bases fitting TRBD2. The junction had 5 bases not matched to a gene; V was cut back by 4 bases and J by 3 bases. Germline assignment: CDR1 SGHNT and CDR2 YYREEE (reference sequence). The CDR3 sequence is 16 residues long. The CDR3, as DNA: TGTGCCAGCAGCCTGAGACTAGCGGGGGGAACAGATACGCAGTATTTT. Encoded protein: CASSLRLAGGTDTQYF.